This T cell receptor (beta chain) stems from a study of shared clonotypes between healthy human individuals. General study results and limits: For naive CD4 cells, around 5% of clonotypes were shared across a handful of donors.

The CDR3 contains 14 residues. V dropped 7 bases and J dropped 7; count of bases not matched to a gene: 7. The germline V gene encodes CDR1 MRHNA and CDR2 SNTAGT. Comments on this clone: The antigen is unknown.

For sorted subsets, 150 to 200 ng DNA per replicate equaled around 28,000 T cell genomes. Clones were read by immunoSEQ multiplex PCR, and TCRdb kept only the in-frame ones, dropping some. This table has about 2 million clones, approximately 95% appearing once. The naive CD8 subset, CD45RO-negative cells positively selected for CCR7, excluded terminally differentiated effector memory CD45RA+ cells. Sequences were obtained from naive CD8+ T cells sorted from blood. This rearrangement joins TRBV6-4 to TRBJ1-1; 12 bases fit TRBD1. The sequence came from a man between 18 and 35 years old in good health. The CDR3 coding sequence is TGTGCCAGCAACCCCCGGGACAGGGGGCTTGAAGCTTTCTTT. It is translated as CASNPRDRGLEAFF.